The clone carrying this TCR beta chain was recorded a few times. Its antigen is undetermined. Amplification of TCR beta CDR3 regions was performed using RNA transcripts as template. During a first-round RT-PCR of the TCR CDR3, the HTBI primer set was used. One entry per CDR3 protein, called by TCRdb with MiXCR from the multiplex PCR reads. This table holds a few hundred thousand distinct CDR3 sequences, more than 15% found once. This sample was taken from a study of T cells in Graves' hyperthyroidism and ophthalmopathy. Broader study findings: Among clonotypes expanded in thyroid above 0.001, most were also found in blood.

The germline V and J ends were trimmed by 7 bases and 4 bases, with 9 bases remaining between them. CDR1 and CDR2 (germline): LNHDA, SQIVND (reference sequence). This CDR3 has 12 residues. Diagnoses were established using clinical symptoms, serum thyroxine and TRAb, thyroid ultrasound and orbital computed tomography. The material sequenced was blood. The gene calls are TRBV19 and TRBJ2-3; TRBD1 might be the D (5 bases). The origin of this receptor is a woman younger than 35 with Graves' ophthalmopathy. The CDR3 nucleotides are TGTGCCAGTAATCAGGGCCCAGATACGCAGTATTTT. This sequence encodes CASNQGPDTQYF.